This TCR beta chain was observed in a study of blood T cells in healthy people across ages. Germline assignment: CDR1 DFQATT and CDR2 SNEGSKA (reference sequence). The CDR3 is made up of 14 amino acids. Trimming stripped 3 bases from V and 5 bases from J, with 11 bases between. Broader study findings: Strong correlation was found linking TCR beta diversity to naive T cell percentage.

In regard to this clonotype: Its antigen is unidentified.

Isolation yielded PBMCs, at least 7 million per sample, in every case. Sample-barcoded 5' priming and a J-beta primer mix drove a second PCR of about 6 to 12 cycles. Sequencing yielded, for each sample, at least 2.5 million paired-end reads carrying CDR3. MiXCR, run by TCRdb on the 5' RACE reads, gives a single entry per CDR3 protein. Of 800,000 or so distinct CDR3 sequences in the sample, roughly 60% are singletons; the top ten hold roughly 26%. The sequencing input was blood. V and J are TRBV20-1 and TRBJ1-6, with D possibly TRBD1 on 6 matching bases. The origin of this receptor is a man aged 25-45 years in good health. The chain's CDR3 is CSASGGHNNSPLHF. CDR3 DNA: TGCAGTGCTAGCGGGGGACACAATAATTCACCCCTCCACTTT.